What follows are 23 T cell receptor beta chains derived from one specimen sequenced in a study of identical twins. TCRdb re-derived calls from the 5' RACE reads in MiXCR, one entry per CDR3 protein. The data show around 530,000 distinct CDR3 sequences, approximately 14% seen once. The data also belong to a second study, concerning yellow fever vaccine responses in identical twins.

The sequencing input was CD4+ T cells sorted from blood. These receptors all come from a woman aged 18-29 years in good health.

This chain joins TRBV18 and TRBJ2-1, with D perhaps TRBD2 (5 bases). The CDR3 sequence is 15 residues long. V was clipped by 1 base and J by 9 bases, with 16 bases between them. The germline CDR1 and CDR2 sequences are KGHSH and LQKENI. The CDR3 DNA follows: TGTGCCAGCTCACCACAGACTATAACGGAAGGTGAGCAGTTCTTC. It specifies CASSPQTITEGEQFF.

The chain employs TRBV12-3 or TRBV12-4 and TRBJ1-2, with 7 bases aligning to TRBD1. This CDR3 has 13 residues. J lost 10 bases, V lost 1 base, and 6 bases had no gene match. This CDR3 reads CASSLDRGVIYTF. CDR3 bases: TGTGCCAGCAGTTTAGACAGGGGAGTCATCTACACCTTC.

V is TRBV6-2 or TRBV6-3 and J is TRBJ2-7; the D gene is possibly TRBD1 (6 bases). In germline, CDR1 is MNHEY, CDR2 SVGEGT. The V end was cut by 1 base, the J end by 1 base, with 11 bases between. The CDR3 is made up of 15 amino acids. CDR3 sequence reads: CASSYLPTGSYEQYF. The DNA for the CDR3 is TGTGCCAGCAGTTACTTACCTACAGGGTCCTACGAGCAGTACTTC.

The V call is TRBV6-5, the J call TRBJ1-2; possible D gene TRBD1, 5 bases. With 9 bases removed from V and 0 bases from J, the gap between germline ends came to 20 bases. The CDR3 is 16 residues long. Per the germline V gene, CDR1 is MNHEY and CDR2 is SVGAGI. In nucleotides, the CDR3 is TGTGCCAGTCAATTACCCTCAGGGAACCCTAACTATGGCTACACCTTC. Residues: CASQLPSGNPNYGYTF.

This clonotype showed up just a few times. The rearrangement joins TRBV20-1 to TRBJ2-3; TRBD1 or TRBD2 may be the D gene (5 bases each). The length of the CDR3 is 13 residues. Germline CDR1 and CDR2: DFQATT and SNEGSKA (reference sequence). CDR3 amino acids: CTCPGPLRDTQYF. As DNA, the CDR3 is TGCACCTGCCCGGGACCACTGCGGGATACGCAGTATTTT.

In its sample, this clonotype was seen a few times. The chain links TRBV3-1 to TRBJ2-1; 11 bases match TRBD1. Germline lookup yields CDR1 LGHDT and CDR2 YNNKEL (reference sequence). This CDR3 has 17 amino acids. V lost 1 base, J lost 7 bases, and 9 bases stayed unmatched. The CDR3 region is CASSQGTGGTNLNEQFF. The CDR3 DNA reads TGTGCCAGCAGCCAAGGGACAGGGGGCACGAACCTTAATGAGCAGTTCTTC.

The CDR3 reads CASSPPRAGPSTDTQYF. The DNA for the CDR3 is TGTGCCAGCTCACCACCGCGGGCGGGGCCTAGCACAGATACGCAGTATTTT. V usage is TRBV18 and J usage is TRBJ2-3, with D possibly TRBD2 on 6 matching bases. Between the trimmed V and J ends, which lost 0 bases and 0 bases, there was a span of 13 bases. Germline CDR1 and CDR2: KGHSH and LQKENI. The CDR3 length is 17 residues.

This chain uses TRBV27 with TRBJ2-1, with 8 bases aligning to TRBD1. V gave up 4 bases and J gave up 12 bases; unmatched junction bases: 5. This CDR3 spans 12 amino acids. The germline gives CDR1 MNHEY, CDR2 SMNVEV (reference sequence). CDR3 nucleotide sequence: TGTGCCAGCAGTTCCTCAACAGGGGGGCAGTTCTTC. As protein: CASSSSTGGQFF.

The V gene is TRBV5-1, the J gene TRBJ2-5, with TRBD2 matching over 8 bases. The CDR3 covers 15 residues. With 4 bases clipped from V and 1 base from J, the junction kept 6 bases outside the gene matches. From germline, CDR1 is SGHRS and CDR2 YFSETQ. CDR3 nucleotides: TGCGCCAGCAGCCCCCGGGGGGGGCCCCAAGAGACCCAGTACTTC. It translates to CASSPRGGPQETQYF.

The rearrangement uses TRBV2 and TRBJ2-4; D may be TRBD2 (6 bases). Between the trimmed V and J ends, which lost 4 bases and 9 bases, there was a span of 19 bases. This CDR3 has 15 amino acids. Germline V gene sequence: CDR1 SNHLY, CDR2 FYNNEI. The CDR3: CASSALVARESIQYF. In DNA, the CDR3 is TGTGCCAGCAGTGCCCTCGTGGCCCGGGAGAGCATTCAGTACTTC.

This clonotype turned up a few times. The CDR3 sequence: CSVDSGRGGTEAFF. DNA of the CDR3: TGCAGCGTTGATTCAGGGCGGGGAGGCACTGAAGCTTTCTTT. The genes are TRBV29-1 and TRBJ1-1, with D possibly TRBD1 on 5 matching bases. Germline assignment: CDR1 SQVTM and CDR2 ANQGSEA. Trimming left V 3 bases short and J 4 bases short, with 15 bases between. This CDR3 has 14 amino acids.

This clonotype was seen only a few times. This chain links TRBV6-1 with TRBJ2-7; D is tentatively TRBD1 or TRBD2 (5 bases each). CDR3 length: 13 residues. Trimming took off 7 bases at V and 2 bases at J, with 12 bases between the two ends. Germline V CDR1 and CDR2: MNHNS, SASEGT. The CDR3 DNA sequence: TGTGCCAGCAAAACGGTGGGGGCCTACGAGCAGTACGTC. Encoded protein: CASKTVGAYEQYV.

This clonotype appeared a few times. The V call is TRBV3-1, the J call TRBJ2-7, with 9 bases aligning to TRBD1. Germline CDR1 reads LGHDT; CDR2 reads YNNKEL (reference sequence). V gave up 4 bases and J gave up 6 bases; unmatched junction bases: 13. The CDR3 is 16 amino acids. The CDR3 spells CASSRTLQGAGGEQYV. The CDR3 nucleotides are TGTGCCAGCAGCCGAACGCTACAGGGGGCAGGGGGCGAGCAGTACGTC.

A few counts support this clonotype. V is TRBV14 and J is TRBJ2-3; D uncertain. Germline CDR1 reads SGHDN; CDR2 reads FVKESK. The CDR3 runs to 13 residues. Trimming removed 2 bases from V and 9 bases from J, with 12 bases in between. The DNA for the CDR3 is TGTGCCAGCAGCCAACGGACGAGCACCACGCAGTATTTT. Amino acids: CASSQRTSTTQYF. The full variable domain, rest sourced from reference TRBV14 and TRBJ2-3, is EAGVTQFPSHSVIEKGQTVTLRCDPISGHDNLYWYRRVMGKEIKFLLHFVKESKQDESGMPNNRFLAERTGGTYSTLKVQPAELEDSGVYFCASSQRTSTTQYFGPGTRLTVL.

CDR3 nucleotide sequence: TGTGCCAGCAGTTTAGCACAGAGGGGTACGCAGTATTTT. Amino acids: CASSLAQRGTQYF. V is TRBV12-3 or TRBV12-4 and J is TRBJ2-3; D may match TRBD1 or TRBD2 (5 bases each). The CDR3 spans 13 residues. Deletions cut 0 bases from V and 8 bases from J, with 9 bases between.

A few counts support this clonotype. This chain joins TRBV7-9 and TRBJ2-4; weak D call: TRBD2 (6 bases). This CDR3 has 14 amino acids. Per the germline V gene, CDR1 is SEHNR and CDR2 is FQNEAQ (reference sequence). Trimming left V 5 bases short and J 3 bases short, with 11 bases between. The CDR3: CASSLMGGKNIQYF. The CDR3 DNA sequence: TGTGCCAGCAGCCTGATGGGGGGCAAAAACATTCAGTACTTC.

V is TRBV4-1 and J is TRBJ2-1; TRBD2 agrees at 7 bases. Germline V CDR1 and CDR2: MGHRA, YSYEKL. J was trimmed by 5 bases and V by 1 base; bases with no gene match: 2. This CDR3 is 14 amino acids long. CDR3 amino acids: CASSQGDYHNEQFF. As DNA, the CDR3 is TGCGCCAGCAGCCAAGGGGACTATCACAATGAGCAGTTCTTC.

This clonotype was seen only a few times. The rearrangement uses TRBV2 and TRBJ2-3; the D is unclear. The CDR3 covers 15 residues. Germline CDR1 and CDR2: SNHLY and FYNNEI. V was clipped by 3 bases and J by 0 bases, with 10 bases between them. The CDR3 reads CASSDAGTSTDTQYF. The CDR3 nucleotides read TGTGCCAGCAGTGACGCAGGAACCAGCACAGATACGCAGTATTTT.

In this sample, this clonotype turned up a few times. The chain carries TRBV6-2 or TRBV6-3 and TRBJ2-2, with TRBD2 as a possible D gene (6 bases). The V gene lost 5 bases and the J gene lost 7 bases, with 11 bases spanning the gap. CDR3 length equals 13 residues. Looked up from germline, CDR1 is MNHEY and CDR2 is SVGEGT. CDR3 residues: CASSARDFGELFF. The CDR3 DNA sequence: TGTGCCAGCAGTGCCCGGGACTTCGGGGAGCTGTTTTTT.

This chain uses TRBV12-3 or TRBV12-4 with TRBJ2-1; 8 bases agree with TRBD2. This CDR3 contains 16 residues. J gave up 7 bases and V 4 bases, and 12 bases lay outside the gene matches. Here the CDR3 DNA reads TGTGCCAGCAGTTGGACTAGCCCTTTCCCCTCGAATGAGCAGTTCTTC. Translation gives CASSWTSPFPSNEQFF.

This clonotype was detected a few times. This chain uses TRBV19 with TRBJ1-5; D remains ambiguous. Germline CDR1 is LNHDA and CDR2 is SQIVND (reference sequence). V lost 6 bases and J 3 bases, leaving 12 bases between the germline ends. The CDR3 length is 14 residues. DNA for the CDR3: TGTGCCAGTAGGGTGATGGTAGACAATCAGCCCCAGCATTTT. Its translation: CASRVMVDNQPQHF. Based on the CDR3 plus reference TRBV19 and TRBJ1-5, the full variable domain is DGGITQSPKYLFRKEGQNVTLSCEQNLNHDAMYWYRQDPGQGLRLIYYSQIVNDFQKGDIAEGYSVSREKKESFPLTVTSAQKNPTAFYLCASRVMVDNQPQHFGDGTRLSIL.

The rearrangement joins TRBV15 to TRBJ2-7; D ambiguous. The germline V gene has CDR1 LNHNV and CDR2 YYDKDF (reference sequence). The CDR3 contains 13 residues. Trimming removed 0 bases from V and 2 bases from J, with 5 bases in between. CDR3 sequence reads: CATSRDRPYEQYV. CDR3 in DNA: TGTGCCACCAGCAGAGACAGGCCCTACGAGCAGTACGTC.

The chain carries TRBV4-2 and TRBJ2-1, with D perhaps given as TRBD1 or TRBD2 (6 bases each). The CDR3 is made up of 17 amino acids. With 0 bases removed from V and 2 bases from J, the gap between germline ends came to 14 bases. Germline V lookup: CDR1 LGHNA, CDR2 YNFKEQ. The CDR3 coding sequence is TGTGCCAGCAGCCAAGATTGGAGGGGGAGTCCCTACAATGAGCAGTTCTTC. Translation gives CASSQDWRGSPYNEQFF.